These T cell receptor beta chains were read from a single sample in a study of T cell responses to AZD1222 COVID-19 vaccine. Here immunoSEQ multiplex PCR was the method, and the copy in TCRdb shows in-frame clones only, minus some. This table has about 190,000 clones, approximately 91% appearing once. The sample was peripheral blood, taken on day 0 of AZD1222 vaccination. Source of these receptors: an adult in good health. CDR3s include the opening cysteine and the closing phenylalanine or tryptophan. Each record gives: V gene, clone size, J gene, D gene, CDR3 protein, CDR3 DNA. The D gene is left open where the match is weak. Clone size is given for some rows only: seen once, a few or many times, or a class if the clone is expanded.

TRBV7-8	-	TRBJ2-1	-	CASTVGGANNEQFF	TGTGCCAGCACGGTGGGGGGGGCTAACAATGAGCAGTTCTTC
TRBV9	-	TRBJ2-1	TRBD2	CASSVDRLAGDFNEQFF	TGTGCCAGCAGCGTAGACCGACTAGCGGGAGACTTCAATGAGCAGTTCTTC
TRBV28	-	TRBJ2-7	-	CASSLPDVWEQYF	TGTGCCAGCAGTTTACCCGACGTGTGGGAGCAGTACTTC
TRBV7-9	-	TRBJ1-2	-	CASSLQEGYGYTF	TGTGCCAGCAGCTTACAAGAAGGCTATGGCTACACCTTC
TRBV28	few	TRBJ2-1	-	CASSLSPFNEQFF	TGTGCCAGCAGTTTATCGCCGTTTAATGAGCAGTTCTTC
TRBV7-3	-	TRBJ2-7	-	CASSSLGGVDRHSYEQYF	TGTGCCAGCAGCTCCTTAGGCGGGGTGGACAGGCACTCCTACGAGCAGTACTTC
TRBV5-8	once	TRBJ1-5	-	CASSLGATGQPQHF	TGTGCCAGCAGCTTGGGTGCGACGGGGCAGCCCCAGCATTTT
TRBV6-5	-	TRBJ1-3	-	CASSYSSHNSGNTIYF	TGTGCCAGCAGTTACTCGTCACACAACTCTGGAAACACCATATATTTT
TRBV29-1	-	TRBJ2-2	TRBD2	CSVRTSGRAIRTGELFF	TGCAGCGTGAGGACTAGCGGGAGGGCGATAAGGACCGGGGAGCTGTTTTTT
TRBV5-1	-	TRBJ2-1	TRBD2	CASSRKTSGSYNEQFF	TGCGCCAGCAGCCGGAAGACTAGCGGCTCCTACAATGAGCAGTTCTTC
TRBV12-3/TRBV12-4	-	TRBJ2-2	-	CASSLNTGELFF	TGTGCCAGCAGTTTGAACACCGGGGAGCTGTTTTTT
TRBV27	-	TRBJ1-4	-	CASRSGGGFFGKLFF	TGTGCCAGCAGATCGGGAGGGGGTTTTTTCGGAAAACTGTTTTTT
TRBV11-3	-	TRBJ1-1	-	CASSFGQAVGDTEAFF	TGTGCCAGCAGCTTTGGGCAGGCGGTTGGGGACACTGAAGCTTTCTTT
TRBV29-1	-	TRBJ1-2	-	CSVRGRDYGYTF	TGCAGCGTGAGGGGCAGGGACTATGGCTACACCTTC
TRBV29-1	-	TRBJ2-5	TRBD2	CSVEDGGLAGGKETQYF	TGCAGCGTTGAAGATGGGGGACTAGCGGGAGGTAAAGAGACCCAGTACTTC
TRBV7-2	few	TRBJ2-4	-	CASSLLLGFQNIQYF	TGTGCCAGCAGCTTACTTCTAGGGTTCCAAAACATTCAGTACTTC
TRBV2	-	TRBJ2-2	-	CASSETPGDTGELFF	TGTGCCAGCAGCGAGACCCCAGGGGACACCGGGGAGCTGTTTTTT
TRBV18	-	TRBJ1-1	-	CASSPSSVVGTEAFF	TGTGCCAGCTCACCATCTTCCGTGGTGGGCACTGAAGCTTTCTTT
TRBV5-8	once	TRBJ1-2	-	CASSLETVSHRDGYTF	TGTGCCAGCAGCTTGGAAACAGTTTCTCATCGGGATGGCTACACCTTC
TRBV23-1	-	TRBJ1-1	TRBD1	CASSPQRAGGTEAFF	TGCGCCAGCAGTCCGCAGAGGGCAGGGGGCACTGAAGCTTTCTTT